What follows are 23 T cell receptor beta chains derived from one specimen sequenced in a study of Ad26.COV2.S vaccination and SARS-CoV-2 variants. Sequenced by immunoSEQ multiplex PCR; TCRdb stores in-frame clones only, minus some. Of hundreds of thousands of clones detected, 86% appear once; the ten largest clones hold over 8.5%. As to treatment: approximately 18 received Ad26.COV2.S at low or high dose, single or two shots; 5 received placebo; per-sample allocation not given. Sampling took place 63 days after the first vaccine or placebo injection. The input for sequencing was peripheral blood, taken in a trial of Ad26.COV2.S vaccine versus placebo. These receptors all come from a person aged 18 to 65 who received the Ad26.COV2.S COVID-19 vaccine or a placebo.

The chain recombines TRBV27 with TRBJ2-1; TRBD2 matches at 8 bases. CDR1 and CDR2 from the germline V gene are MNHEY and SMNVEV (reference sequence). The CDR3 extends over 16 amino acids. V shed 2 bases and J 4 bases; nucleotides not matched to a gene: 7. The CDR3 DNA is TGTGCCAGCAGTTTAATAAGCGGGAGTCTTTACAATGAGCAGTTCTTC. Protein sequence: CASSLISGSLYNEQFF.

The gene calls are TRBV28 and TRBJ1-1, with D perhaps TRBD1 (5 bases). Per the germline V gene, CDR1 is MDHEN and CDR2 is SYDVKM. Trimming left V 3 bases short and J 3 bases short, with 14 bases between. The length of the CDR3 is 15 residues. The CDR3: CASSLGGTGHTEAFF. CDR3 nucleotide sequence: TGTGCCAGCAGTTTGGGGGGGACGGGACACACTGAAGCTTTCTTT. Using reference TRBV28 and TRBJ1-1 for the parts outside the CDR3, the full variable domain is DVKVTQSSRYLVKRTGEKVFLECVQDMDHENMFWYRQDPGLGLRLIYFSYDVKMKEKGDIPEGYSVSREKKERFSLILESASTNQTSMYLCASSLGGTGHTEAFFGQGTRLTVV.

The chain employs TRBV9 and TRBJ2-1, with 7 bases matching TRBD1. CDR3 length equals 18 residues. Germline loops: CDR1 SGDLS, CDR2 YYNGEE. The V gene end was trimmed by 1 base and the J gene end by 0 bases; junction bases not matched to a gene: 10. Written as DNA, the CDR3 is TGTGCCAGCAGCGTATTTGGCGGTAAGGGGGCCTCCTACAATGAGCAGTTCTTC. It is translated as CASSVFGGKGASYNEQFF. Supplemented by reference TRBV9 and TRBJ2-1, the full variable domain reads DSGVTQTPKHLITATGQRVTLRCSPRSGDLSVYWYQQSLDQGLQFLIQYYNGEERAKGNILERFSAQQFPDLHSELNLSSLELGDSALYFCASSVFGGKGASYNEQFFGPGTRLTVL.

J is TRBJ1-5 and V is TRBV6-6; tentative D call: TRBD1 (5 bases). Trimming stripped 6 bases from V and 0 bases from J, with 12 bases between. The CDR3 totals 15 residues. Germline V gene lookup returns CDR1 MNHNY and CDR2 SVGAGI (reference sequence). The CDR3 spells CASRSTGFSNQPQHF. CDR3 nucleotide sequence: TGTGCCAGCAGATCTACAGGATTTAGCAATCAGCCCCAGCATTTT.

CDR3 in DNA: TGTGCCAGCAGTTCTAGGGGGCTCGGGGAGACCCAGTACTTC. Amino acid sequence: CASSSRGLGETQYF. The chain joins TRBV28 to TRBJ2-5; TRBD1 matches 7 bases. Trimming removed 4 bases from V and 5 bases from J; junction bases left unmatched: 7. CDR3 length: 14 amino acids. The germline V gene has CDR1 MDHEN and CDR2 SYDVKM.

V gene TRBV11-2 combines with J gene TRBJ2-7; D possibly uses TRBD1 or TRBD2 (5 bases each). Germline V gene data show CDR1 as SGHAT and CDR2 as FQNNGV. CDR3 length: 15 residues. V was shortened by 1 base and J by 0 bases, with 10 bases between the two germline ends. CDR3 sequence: CASSLGPGSSYEQYF. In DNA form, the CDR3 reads TGTGCCAGCAGCTTAGGCCCAGGGAGCTCCTACGAGCAGTACTTC.

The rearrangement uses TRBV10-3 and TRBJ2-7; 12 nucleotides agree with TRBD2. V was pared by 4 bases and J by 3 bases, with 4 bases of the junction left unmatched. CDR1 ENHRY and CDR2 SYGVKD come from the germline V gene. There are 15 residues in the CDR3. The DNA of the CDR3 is TGTGCCATCAGTGCAGGACTAGCGGGAAACTACGAGCAGTACTTC. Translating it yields CAISAGLAGNYEQYF.

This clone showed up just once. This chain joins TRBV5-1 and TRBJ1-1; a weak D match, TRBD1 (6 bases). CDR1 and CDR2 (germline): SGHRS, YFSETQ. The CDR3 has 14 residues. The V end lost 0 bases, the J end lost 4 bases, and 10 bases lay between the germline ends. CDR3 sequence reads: CASSLGSRGTEAFF. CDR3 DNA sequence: TGCGCCAGCAGCTTGGGCAGCAGGGGCACTGAAGCTTTCTTT. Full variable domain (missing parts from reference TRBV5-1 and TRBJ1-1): KAGVTQTPRYLIKTRGQQVTLSCSPISGHRSVSWYQQTPGQGLQFLFEYFSETQRNKGNFPGRFSGRQFSNSRSEMNVSTLELGDSALYLCASSLGSRGTEAFFGQGTRLTVV.

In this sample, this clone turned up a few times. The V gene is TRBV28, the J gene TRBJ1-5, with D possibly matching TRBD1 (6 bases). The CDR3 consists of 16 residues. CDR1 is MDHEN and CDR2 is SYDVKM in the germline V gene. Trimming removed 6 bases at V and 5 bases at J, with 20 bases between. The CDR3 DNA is TGTGCCAGCAGACTCACCCTCCCTACAGGGTATCAGCCCCAGCATTTT. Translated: CASRLTLPTGYQPQHF.

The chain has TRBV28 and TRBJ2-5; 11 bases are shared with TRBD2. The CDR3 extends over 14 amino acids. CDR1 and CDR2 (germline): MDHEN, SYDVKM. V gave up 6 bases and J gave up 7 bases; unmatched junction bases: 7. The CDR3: CASSRSGGAGTQYF. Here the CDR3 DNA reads TGTGCCAGCAGCCGTAGCGGGGGGGCTGGGACCCAGTACTTC.

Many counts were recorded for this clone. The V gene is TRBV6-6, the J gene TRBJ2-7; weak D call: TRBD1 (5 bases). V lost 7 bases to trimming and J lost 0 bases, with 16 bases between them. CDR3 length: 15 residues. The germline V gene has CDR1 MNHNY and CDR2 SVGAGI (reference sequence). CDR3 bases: TGTGCCAGCATCAGTTATCCGCAGGGCTCCTACGAGCAGTACTTC. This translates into CASISYPQGSYEQYF.

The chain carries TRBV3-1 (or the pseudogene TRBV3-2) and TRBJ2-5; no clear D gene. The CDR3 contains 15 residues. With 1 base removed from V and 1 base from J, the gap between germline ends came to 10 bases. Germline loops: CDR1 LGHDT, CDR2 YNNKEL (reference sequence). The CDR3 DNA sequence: TGTGCCAGCAGCCAAGGTCGTGGGGTCCAAGAGACCCAGTACTTC. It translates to CASSQGRGVQETQYF.

The CDR3 spells CASSYGGGNTGELFF. The CDR3 coding sequence is TGTGCCAGCAGTTACGGGGGCGGGAACACCGGGGAGCTGTTTTTT. The chain uses TRBV6-2 or TRBV6-3 and TRBJ2-2, with D perhaps TRBD1 (6 bases). The CDR3 is 15 amino acids. Trimming took off 2 bases at V and 1 base at J, with 8 bases between the two ends. The V gene's germline CDR1 is MNHEY and CDR2 SVGEGT.

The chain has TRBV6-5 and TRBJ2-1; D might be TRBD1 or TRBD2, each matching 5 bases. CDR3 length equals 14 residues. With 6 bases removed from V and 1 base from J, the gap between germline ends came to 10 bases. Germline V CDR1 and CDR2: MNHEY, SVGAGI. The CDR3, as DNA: TGTGCCAGCAGATGGGGGAGATCCTACAATGAGCAGTTCTTC. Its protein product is CASRWGRSYNEQFF.

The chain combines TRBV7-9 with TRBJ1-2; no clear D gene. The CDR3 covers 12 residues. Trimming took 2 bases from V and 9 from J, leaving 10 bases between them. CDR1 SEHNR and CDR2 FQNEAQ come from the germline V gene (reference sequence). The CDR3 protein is CASSLTPASYTF. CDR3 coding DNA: TGTGCCAGCAGCTTAACGCCGGCGAGCTACACCTTC. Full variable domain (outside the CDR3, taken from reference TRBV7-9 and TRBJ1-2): DTGVSQNPRHKITKRGQNVTFRCDPISEHNRLYWYRQTLGQGPEFLTYFQNEAQLEKSRLLSDRFSAERPKGSFSTLEIQRTEQGDSAMYLCASSLTPASYTFGSGTRLTVV.

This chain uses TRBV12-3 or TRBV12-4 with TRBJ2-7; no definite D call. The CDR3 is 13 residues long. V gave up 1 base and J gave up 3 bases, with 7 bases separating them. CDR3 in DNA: TGTGCCAGCAGTTTAGGGGCCGACTACGAGCAGTACTTC. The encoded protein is CASSLGADYEQYF.

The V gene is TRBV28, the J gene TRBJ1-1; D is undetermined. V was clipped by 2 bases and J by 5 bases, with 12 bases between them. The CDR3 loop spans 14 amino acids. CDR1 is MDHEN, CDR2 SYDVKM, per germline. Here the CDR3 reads CASSLGKGRTEAFF. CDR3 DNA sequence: TGTGCCAGCAGTTTAGGAAAGGGTCGGACTGAAGCTTTCTTT.

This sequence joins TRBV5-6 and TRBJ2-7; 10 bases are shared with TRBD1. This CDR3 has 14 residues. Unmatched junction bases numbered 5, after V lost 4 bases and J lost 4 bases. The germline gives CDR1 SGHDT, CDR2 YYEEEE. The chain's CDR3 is CASSARDRGYEQYF. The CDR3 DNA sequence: TGTGCCAGCAGCGCCCGGGACAGGGGATACGAGCAGTACTTC.

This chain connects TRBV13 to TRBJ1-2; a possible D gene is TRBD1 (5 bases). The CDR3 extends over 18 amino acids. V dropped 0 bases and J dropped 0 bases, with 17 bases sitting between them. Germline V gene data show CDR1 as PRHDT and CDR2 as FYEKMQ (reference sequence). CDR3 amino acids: CASSLGLGMGPANYGYTF. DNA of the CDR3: TGTGCCAGCAGCTTAGGCCTAGGGATGGGACCAGCTAACTATGGCTACACCTTC.

The CDR3, as DNA: TGTGCCACAGGGACTAGCGTGGTTCCCTACGAGCAGTACTTC. Protein: CATGTSVVPYEQYF. This chain connects TRBV10-3 to TRBJ2-7; 10 nucleotides agree with TRBD2. After removal of 10 bases from V and 2 bases from J, the junction contained 8 bases not matched to a gene. Looked up from germline, CDR1 is ENHRY and CDR2 is SYGVKD. The CDR3 spans 14 residues.

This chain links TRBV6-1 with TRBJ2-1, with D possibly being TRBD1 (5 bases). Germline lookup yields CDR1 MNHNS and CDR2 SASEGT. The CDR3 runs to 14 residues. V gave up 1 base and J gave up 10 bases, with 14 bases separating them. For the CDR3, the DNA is TGTGCCAGCAGTGAAGTGGGGCCCCCAGGGGAGCAGTTCTTC. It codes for CASSEVGPPGEQFF.

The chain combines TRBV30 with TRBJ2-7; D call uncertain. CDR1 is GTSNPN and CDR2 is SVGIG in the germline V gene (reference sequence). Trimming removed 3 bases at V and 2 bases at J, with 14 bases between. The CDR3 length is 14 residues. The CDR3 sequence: CAWSQMVRPYEQYF. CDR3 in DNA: TGTGCCTGGAGCCAGATGGTACGTCCCTACGAGCAGTACTTC.

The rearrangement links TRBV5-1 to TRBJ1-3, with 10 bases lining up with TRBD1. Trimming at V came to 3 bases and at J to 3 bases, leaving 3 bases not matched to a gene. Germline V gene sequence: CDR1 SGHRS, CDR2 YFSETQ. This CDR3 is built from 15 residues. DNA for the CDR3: TGCGCCAGCAGCTCACGGACAGGGGGTGGAAACACCATATATTTT. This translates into CASSSRTGGGNTIYF.